Below are 9 T cell receptor gamma chains sequenced from a single sample in a study of Vδ1+ human thymocytes. Extracted RNA was reverse transcribed into cDNA. CDR3 amplicons came from multiplex PCR with pooled V-gene forward and constant-region reverse primers. TCRdb used CATT to re-call clones from the multiplex PCR reads. This sample yields tens of thousands of gamma-chain clones, of which 20% to 25% are seen a single time; less than 2% belongs to the top ten. General study results and limits: In the thymus, TRG and TRD repertoires looked highly polyclonal with Gaussian CDR3 lengths.

Antigen specificity for these receptors is unknown. Sequencing used Vdelta1+ gamma-delta thymocytes from the thymus. Subset of the sample: FACS-sorted CD3+ TCRalphabeta- TCRVdelta1+ TCRVdelta2- thymocytes. The source is a girl in the first two years of life who had congenital heart surgery.

Note on this clone: The identical CDR3 is also encoded by other nucleotide sequences in the sample. J is TRGJ1 or TRGJ2 and V is TRGV4. Germline V lookup: CDR1 EGSTGY, CDR2 YDSYTSSV. The length of the CDR3 is 11 residues. The J segment lost 10 bases and the V segment lost 0 bases, leaving 3 bases of the junction unmatched. CDR3 coding DNA: TGTGCCACCTGGGATGGGCGAAAGAAACTCTTT. This encodes CATWDGRKKLF.

This clone has more than one count but fewer than ten. The chain has TRGV9 and TRGJ1 or TRGJ2. Trimming removed 0 bases from V and 6 bases from J; junction bases left unmatched: 5. This CDR3 is 13 amino acids long. Germline V CDR1 and CDR2: GITISATS, ISYDGTV (reference sequence). The CDR3: CALWEVHVYKKLF. CDR3 nucleotides: TGTGCCTTGTGGGAGGTGCATGTTTATAAGAAACTCTTT.

This chain connects TRGV8 to TRGJ1 or TRGJ2. CDR3 size: 14 residues. Germline assignment: CDR1 VENAVY and CDR2 YDSYNSRV. Trimming at V came to 1 base and at J to 7 bases, leaving 10 bases not matched to a gene. For the CDR3, the DNA is TGTGCCACCTGGGATAGTTTTGTTCGATATAAGAAACTCTTT. Translation: CATWDSFVRYKKLF.

As regards this clone: Compared with germline, one end of the junction differs, possibly owing to a read error. The chain couples TRGV8 to TRGJ1 or TRGJ2. Germline CDR1 and CDR2: VENAVY and YDSYNSRV. This CDR3 comprises 14 residues. In nucleotides, the CDR3 is TGTGCCGCCTGGGCCCCCAAGGGTTATTATAAGAAACTCTTT. It codes for CAAWAPKGYYKKLF.

Notes on this clone: The TCRdb record carries a much larger clone's protein, which differs from this DNA's translation at residue 2; a read error is the likely cause, and the protein listed here is the DNA translation. The chain recombines TRGV9 with TRGJ1 or TRGJ2. CDR1 is GITISATS and CDR2 is ISYDGTV in the germline V gene (reference sequence). This CDR3 is built from 11 residues. The CDR3 region is CTLWEYYKKLF. DNA of the CDR3: TGTACCTTGTGGGAGTATTATAAGAAACTCTTT.

This clone was seen only a few times. The rearrangement uses TRGV2 and TRGJ1 or TRGJ2. CDR3 length: 12 residues. The V segment lost 0 bases and the J segment 8 bases; nucleotides outside the gene matches: 4. Germline lookup yields CDR1 EGSNGY and CDR2 YDSYNSKV. CDR3 residues: CATWDGTHKKLF. CDR3 in DNA: TGTGCCACCTGGGACGGGACTCATAAGAAACTCTTT.

A few counts support this clone. The chain recombines TRGV2 with TRGJ1 or TRGJ2. CDR3 length: 12 amino acids. Germline values: CDR1 EGSNGY, CDR2 YDSYNSKV. After removal of 2 bases from V and 11 bases from J, the junction contained 9 bases not matched to a gene. The CDR3 sequence: CATWDVQVEKLF. CDR3 in DNA: TGTGCCACCTGGGACGTACAGGTTGAGAAACTCTTT.

The V gene is TRGV4, the J gene TRGJ1 or TRGJ2. Germline values: CDR1 EGSTGY, CDR2 YDSYTSSV. After removal of 0 bases from V and 3 bases from J, the junction contained 8 bases not matched to a gene. The CDR3 is made up of 15 amino acids. CDR3 protein: CATWDGDGSYYKKLF. The CDR3 DNA reads as TGTGCCACCTGGGATGGGGATGGTAGTTATTATAAGAAACTCTTT.

This clone was detected a few times. The chain links TRGV4 to TRGJ1 or TRGJ2. The V segment lost 6 bases and the J segment 4 bases; nucleotides outside the gene matches: 6. From germline, CDR1 is EGSTGY and CDR2 YDSYTSSV. The CDR3 consists of 12 residues. The CDR3 coding sequence is TGTGCCACCTGGTTTTGGTATTATAAGAAACTCTTT. Translating it yields CATWFWYYKKLF.